At least ten counts were recorded for the clone carrying this T cell receptor (beta chain). Time point here: blood at routine non-recurrence follow-up after resection. Germline-derived CDR1 and CDR2 are MNHEY and SVGAGI. V was clipped by 7 bases and J by 2 bases; unmatched bases: 2. The CDR3 spans 13 residues. TCRdb re-derived calls from the 5' RACE reads in MiXCR, one entry per CDR3 protein. Here the sample spans about 3,100 distinct CDR3 sequences, around 20% being singletons. The data stem from a study of spatial heterogeneity in lung cancer. For the study at large: Detection consistently yielded more beta chains than alpha chains. The study observed each unique TCR and UMI combination more than ten times on average in raw reads.

The V call is TRBV6-5, the J call TRBJ1-1; 9 bases agree with TRBD1. The origin of this receptor is a male donor with early-stage non-small cell lung cancer. This material consisted of PBMCs, taken at follow-up. The CDR3: CASNRGPNTEAFF. DNA for the CDR3: TGTGCCAGCAACAGGGGGCCTAACACTGAAGCTTTCTTT.